This entry concerns a single TCR beta chain. The target antigen is unknown. This sample is part of a study of T-cell reconstitution after alpha-beta-depleted transplantation in children. Study-wide results and caveats: A year had passed since transplant, and T-cell counts and diversity by then came mostly from newly produced T cells. Reportedly, roughly two months post-transplant, alpha-beta T cells arose from several hundred expanded graft clones.

The CDR3 loop spans 14 amino acids. Deletions cut 0 bases from V and 3 bases from J, with 12 bases between. The germline V gene encodes CDR1 DFQATT and CDR2 SNEGSKA (reference sequence). TCRbeta library preparation incorporated unique molecular identifiers. In TCRdb, the PCR reads were re-called with MiXCR into one record per CDR3 protein. The profile shows approximately 210,000 distinct CDR3 sequences, about 15% of them singletons. The sequencing used PBMCs, mostly from graft donor cells, collected 360 days after TCRalphabeta/CD19-depleted stem cell transplant. The chain recombines TRBV20-1 with TRBJ2-7; D is possibly TRBD1 (6 bases). The sequence came from a male patient under 10 years old who had a stem cell transplant for acute lymphoblastic leukemia, so the T cells may come from the graft donor. The CDR3, as DNA: TGCAGTGCTAGAGATCGGCTAGGGGGCTACGAGCAGTACTTC. Protein sequence: CSARDRLGGYEQYF.